This entry concerns a single T cell receptor (beta chain). No cognate antigen has been identified for it. No per-base quality is available; no much larger clone lies one base away. V drops 4 bases and J drops 2 bases, leaving 12 bases in between. The germline V gene encodes CDR1 MGHRA and CDR2 YSYEKL. Reading from cysteine to phenylalanine, the CDR3 counts 14 amino acids. The only DNA kept is the CDR3, 42 bases in frame from the first base. The entry originates in a study of beta chain bispecific antibodies for T cell cancers (dated by TCRdb to 2020 to 2023). For the wider study: Healthy donor T cells were cocultured with T cell leukemia lines and bispecific antibodies, then TRBV sequencing of surviving cells measured the depletion of each TRBV family. Surface TRBV12 (TRBV12-3) was expressed by Jurkat cells, and surface TRBV5-5 was expressed by HPB-ALL cells. Overall study outcomes, separate from this receptor: Cross-reactivity of the anti-TRBV5-5 antibody with TRBV5-6 was attributed to high sequence similarity between the two genes. Apart from the targeted and closely related genes, all other TRBV family members appeared to be unaffected by the TRBV-directed bispecific antibodies. Each sequenced sample mixed leukemia cell line cells with normal T cells, and most targeted TRBV signal came from the leukemia cells rather than normal T cells. Relative to anti-CD19, the TRBV12-3 share of total TRBV signal was reduced by approximately 99% after anti-TRBV12 exposure, whereas a nonsignificant less than 45% decrease was observed for TRBV12-4.

The treatment or condition label here, explained by the study, means: alpha-V12: anti-TRBV12 scFv linked to anti-CD3 scFv. T cells were expanded from blood mononuclear cells with anti-CD3 antibody OKT3 or CD3/CD28 Dynabeads for about three days. The anti-TRBV12 bispecific sample was taken from a coculture of Jurkat leukemia cells with normal T cells and was compared with an anti-CD19 bispecific control coculture. The expanded T cells were grown in RPMI 1640 containing approximately 10% fetal bovine serum, recombinant human IL-2 (about 91 IU/ml) and IL-7 (roughly 5 ng/ml). Each coculture contained approximately 50,000 normal T cells, approximately 50,000 target cells and bispecific antibody in 80 to 100 ul and was incubated for roughly 16 hours at 37 degrees C. Every bispecific antibody was made of two single-chain variable fragments expressed in a single-chain diabody format with a His tag. Healthy human donors supplied the effector T cells, with peripheral blood mononuclear cells isolated from leukapheresis samples using Ficoll density gradient centrifugation.

Unique molecular identifier barcodes were incorporated into the libraries and were used for clonotype quantification. Qiagen AllPrep DNA/RNA Micro kits were used to isolate total RNA, and an Agilent TapeStation was used to check RNA quality. TCR beta libraries were constructed by 5' RACE, in which cDNA synthesis was followed by two PCR steps with TCR beta constant-region gene-specific primers. Sequencing of the TCR beta libraries was performed on an Illumina MiSeq platform. Concerning the study's data processing: MIGEC, MiXCR and VDJtools were used to process the reads. The frequency of each clonotype was calculated as the fraction of all unique molecular identifiers in the sample that belonged to that clonotype. Any TRBV gene that IMGT lists as a pseudogene or open reading frame, and is therefore nonfunctional, such as TRBV1, TRBV12-1 and TRBV21, was left out. Using fastp at Q25 and MiXCR, TCRdb reprocessed the public reads and kept productive beta chains. CDR3 protein sequences are deduplicated, and each keeps its most common genes and DNA. The V and J calls shown here were made by TCRdb, not taken from the authors' results. This sample lists roughly 19,000 distinct CDR3 sequences; approximately 1.9% were detected once. More than 4.5% of the sample lies in the top ten.

Recombination linked TRBV4-1 to TRBJ2-7; no D gene can be assigned with confidence. This TCR was sampled from a human donor in good health. Some clones in this sample may be carry-over from other donors' samples. The sample consisted of healthy donor T cells cultured with leukemia cells, taken from a culture containing a bispecific antibody targeting TCR Vbeta12. CDR3 region: CASSPRLDPYEQYF. The sequence in DNA is TGCGCCAGCAGCCCCCGCCTAGACCCCTACGAGCAGTACTTC.